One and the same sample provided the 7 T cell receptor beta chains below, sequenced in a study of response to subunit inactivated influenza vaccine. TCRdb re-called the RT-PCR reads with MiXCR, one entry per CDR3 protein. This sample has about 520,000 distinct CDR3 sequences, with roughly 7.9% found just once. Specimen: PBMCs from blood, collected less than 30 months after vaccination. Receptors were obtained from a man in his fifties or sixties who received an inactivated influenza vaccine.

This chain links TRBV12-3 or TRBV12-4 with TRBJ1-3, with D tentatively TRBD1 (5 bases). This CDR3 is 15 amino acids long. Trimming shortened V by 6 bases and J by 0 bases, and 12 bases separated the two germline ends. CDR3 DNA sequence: TGTGCCAGCAGCCCCCGGACACGCTCTGGAAACACCATATATTTT. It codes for CASSPRTRSGNTIYF.

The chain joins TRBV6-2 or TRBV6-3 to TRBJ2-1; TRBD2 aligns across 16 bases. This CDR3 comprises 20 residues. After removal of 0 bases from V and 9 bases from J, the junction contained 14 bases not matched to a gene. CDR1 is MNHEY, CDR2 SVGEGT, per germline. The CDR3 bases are TGTGCCAGCAGTTACTCGATGGGGGCCGGGACTAGCGGGAGGGCCGGTGAGCAGTTCTTC. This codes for CASSYSMGAGTSGRAGEQFF.

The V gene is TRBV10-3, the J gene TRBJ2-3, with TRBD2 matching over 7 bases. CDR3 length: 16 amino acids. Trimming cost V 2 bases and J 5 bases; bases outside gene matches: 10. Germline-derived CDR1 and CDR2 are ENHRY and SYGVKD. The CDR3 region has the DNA TGTGCCATCAGTGAGATGGCGGGAGTGGGTGGAGATACGCAGTATTTT. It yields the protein CAISEMAGVGGDTQYF.

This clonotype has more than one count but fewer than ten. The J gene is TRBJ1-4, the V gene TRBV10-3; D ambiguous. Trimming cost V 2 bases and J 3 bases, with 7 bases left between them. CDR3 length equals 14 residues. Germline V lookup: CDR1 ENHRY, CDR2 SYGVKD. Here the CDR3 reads CAISEGGSNEKLFF. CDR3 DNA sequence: TGTGCCATCAGTGAGGGAGGCTCTAATGAAAAACTGTTTTTT.

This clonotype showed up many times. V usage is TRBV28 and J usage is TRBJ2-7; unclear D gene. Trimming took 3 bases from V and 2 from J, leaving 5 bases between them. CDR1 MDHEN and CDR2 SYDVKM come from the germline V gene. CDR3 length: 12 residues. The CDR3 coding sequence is TGTGCCAGCAGTTTCACGCCCTACGAGCAGTACTTC. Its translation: CASSFTPYEQYF.

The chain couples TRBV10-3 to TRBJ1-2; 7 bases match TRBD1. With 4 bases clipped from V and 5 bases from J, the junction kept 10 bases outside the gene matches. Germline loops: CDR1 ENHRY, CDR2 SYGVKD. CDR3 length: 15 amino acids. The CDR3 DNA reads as TGTGCCATCAGTGGGAGTACAGGGGCGTATTATGGCTACACCTTC. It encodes CAISGSTGAYYGYTF.

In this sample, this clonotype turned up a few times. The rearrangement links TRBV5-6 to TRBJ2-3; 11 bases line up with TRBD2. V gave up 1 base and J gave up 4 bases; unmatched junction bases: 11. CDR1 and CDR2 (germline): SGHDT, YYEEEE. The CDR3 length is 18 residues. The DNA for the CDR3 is TGTGCCAGCAGCTTGTTCCGACTAGCGGGGCTTACCGCAGATACGCAGTATTTT. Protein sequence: CASSLFRLAGLTADTQYF.